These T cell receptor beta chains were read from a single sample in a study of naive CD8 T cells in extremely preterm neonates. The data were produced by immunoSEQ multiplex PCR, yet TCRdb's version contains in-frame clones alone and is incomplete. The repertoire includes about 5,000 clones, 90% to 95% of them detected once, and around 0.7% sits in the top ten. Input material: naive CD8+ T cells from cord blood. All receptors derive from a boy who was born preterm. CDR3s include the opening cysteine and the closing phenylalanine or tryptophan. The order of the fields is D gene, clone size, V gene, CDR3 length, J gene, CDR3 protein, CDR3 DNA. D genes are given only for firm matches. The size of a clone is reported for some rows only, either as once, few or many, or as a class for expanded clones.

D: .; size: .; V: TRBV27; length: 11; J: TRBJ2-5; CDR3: CASSLGETQYF; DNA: TGTGCCAGCAGTTTAGGGGAGACCCAGTACTTC
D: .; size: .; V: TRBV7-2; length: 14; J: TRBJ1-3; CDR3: CASSFRSSGNTIYF; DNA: TGTGCCAGCAGCTTCAGGAGCTCTGGAAACACCATATATTTT
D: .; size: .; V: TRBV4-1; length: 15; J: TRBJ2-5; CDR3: CASSQVLQGGETQYF; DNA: TGCGCCAGCAGCCAAGTGCTCCAGGGGGGAGAGACCCAGTACTTC
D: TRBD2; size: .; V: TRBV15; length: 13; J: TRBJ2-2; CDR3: CATLAGYDGELFF; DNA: TGTGCCACACTAGCGGGATATGACGGGGAGCTGTTTTTT
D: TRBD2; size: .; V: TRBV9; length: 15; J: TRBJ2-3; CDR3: CASSVGTSGRDTQYF; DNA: TGTGCCAGCAGCGTAGGGACTAGCGGGAGAGATACGCAGTATTTT
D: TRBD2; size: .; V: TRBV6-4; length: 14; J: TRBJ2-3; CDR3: CASSASGSTDTQYF; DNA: TGTGCCAGCAGTGCTAGCGGGAGCACAGATACGCAGTATTTT
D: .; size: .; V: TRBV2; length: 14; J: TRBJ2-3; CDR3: CASKRRAGRDTQYF; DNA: TGTGCCAGCAAACGGAGGGCCGGAAGGGATACGCAGTATTTT
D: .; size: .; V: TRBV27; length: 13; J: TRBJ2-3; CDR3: CASSLGGTDTQYF; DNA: TGTGCCAGCAGTTTAGGGGGCACAGATACGCAGTATTTT
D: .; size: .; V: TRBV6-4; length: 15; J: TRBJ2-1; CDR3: CASSDSKDLNNEQFF; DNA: TGTGCCAGCAGTGACTCAAAGGACCTCAACAATGAGCAGTTCTTC
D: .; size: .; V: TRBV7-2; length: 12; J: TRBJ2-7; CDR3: CASSQDRYEQYF; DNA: TGTGCCAGCAGCCAAGATAGGTACGAGCAGTACTTC
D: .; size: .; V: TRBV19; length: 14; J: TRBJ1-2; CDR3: CASSIGRINYGYTF; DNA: TGTGCCAGTAGTATAGGCAGAATTAACTATGGCTACACCTTC
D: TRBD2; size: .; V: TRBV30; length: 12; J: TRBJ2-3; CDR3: CAWTSGTDTQYF; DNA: TGTGCCTGGACTAGCGGGACAGATACGCAGTATTTT
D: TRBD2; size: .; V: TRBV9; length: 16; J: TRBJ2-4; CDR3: CASSGLAGGPKNIQYF; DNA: TGTGCCAGCAGCGGACTGGCGGGAGGGCCCAAAAACATTCAGTACTTC
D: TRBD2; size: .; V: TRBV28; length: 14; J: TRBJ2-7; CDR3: CASSLAGGTYEQYF; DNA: TGTGCCAGCAGTTTGGCGGGAGGAACCTACGAGCAGTACTTC
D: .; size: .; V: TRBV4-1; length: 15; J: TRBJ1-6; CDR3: CASSQDSSYNSPLHF; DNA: TGCGCCAGCAGCCAAGACAGCTCCTATAATTCACCCCTCCACTTT
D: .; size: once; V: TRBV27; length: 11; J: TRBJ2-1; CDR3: CASRDNNEQFF; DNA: TGTGCCAGCAGGGACAACAATGAGCAGTTCTTC
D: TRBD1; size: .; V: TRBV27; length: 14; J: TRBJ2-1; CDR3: CASSPGTGRYEQFF; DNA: TGTGCCAGCAGTCCCGGGACAGGGCGGTATGAGCAGTTCTTC
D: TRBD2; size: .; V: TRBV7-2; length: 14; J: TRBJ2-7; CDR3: CASSSSGSSYEQYF; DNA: TGTGCCAGCAGCTCTAGCGGGAGCTCCTACGAGCAGTACTTC
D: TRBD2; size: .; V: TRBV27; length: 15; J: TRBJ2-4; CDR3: CASSSRLAANRIQYF; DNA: TGTGCCAGCAGTTCCAGACTAGCTGCTAATCGGATTCAGTACTTC
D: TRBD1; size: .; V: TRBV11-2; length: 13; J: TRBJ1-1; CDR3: CASSLGQGAEAFF; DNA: TGTGCCAGCAGCTTAGGACAGGGGGCTGAAGCTTTCTTT
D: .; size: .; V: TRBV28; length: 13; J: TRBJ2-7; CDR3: CASSLDSSYEQYF; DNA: TGTGCCAGCAGCCTGGACAGCTCCTACGAGCAGTACTTC
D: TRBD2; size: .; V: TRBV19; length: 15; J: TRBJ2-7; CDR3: CASSIRLAGVYEQYF; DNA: TGTGCCAGTAGTATCAGACTAGCGGGAGTCTACGAGCAGTACTTC
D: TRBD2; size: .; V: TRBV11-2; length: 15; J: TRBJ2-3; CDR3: CASSFSGSGTDTQYF; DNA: TGTGCCAGCAGCTTTAGCGGGAGTGGCACAGATACGCAGTATTTT
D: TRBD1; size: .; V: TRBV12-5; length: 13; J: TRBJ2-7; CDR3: CASGWDSSYEQYF; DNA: TGTGCTAGTGGTTGGGACAGCTCCTACGAGCAGTACTTC
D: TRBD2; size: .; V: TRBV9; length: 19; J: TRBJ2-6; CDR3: CASSVAVGLASSGANVLTF; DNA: TGTGCCAGCAGCGTAGCTGTGGGACTAGCGTCCTCTGGGGCCAACGTCCTGACTTTC
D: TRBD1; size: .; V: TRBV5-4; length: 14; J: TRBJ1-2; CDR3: CASSLNRGLRGYTF; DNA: TGTGCCAGCAGCTTGAACAGGGGGCTAAGGGGCTACACCTTC